These T cell receptor beta chains were read from a single sample in a study of neurological immune-mediated disorders. One entry per CDR3 protein results from TCRdb running MiXCR on the 5' RACE reads. The top ten clones hold about 7.1% of a sample with under 75,000 distinct CDR3 sequences, about 3.2% of them seen once. Sequenced input: PBMCs. Receptors were obtained from a woman aged 55-69 years with multiple sclerosis. Each CDR3 is given with its conserved first and last residue. The order of the fields is D gene, J gene, V gene, CDR3 protein. The D gene is left open where the match is weak.

d_call: NA; j_call: TRBJ2-7; v_call: TRBV20-1; cdr3_aa: CSARDSTGNYEQYF
d_call: NA; j_call: TRBJ2-1; v_call: TRBV7-9; cdr3_aa: CASSLARSGLYNEQFF
d_call: NA; j_call: TRBJ1-5; v_call: TRBV2; cdr3_aa: CATKNRWGDNQPQHF
d_call: TRBD1; j_call: TRBJ2-7; v_call: TRBV2; cdr3_aa: CASGASRGNYEQYF
d_call: TRBD1; j_call: TRBJ2-3; v_call: TRBV4-2; cdr3_aa: CASSRRDRDADTQYF
d_call: NA; j_call: TRBJ1-4; v_call: TRBV6-5; cdr3_aa: CASRLTIGRYNEKLFF
d_call: NA; j_call: TRBJ1-2; v_call: TRBV7-6; cdr3_aa: CASSLSSRVEGYTF
d_call: NA; j_call: TRBJ2-2; v_call: TRBV5-1; cdr3_aa: CASSTWGSNTGELFF
d_call: NA; j_call: TRBJ2-3; v_call: TRBV3-1; cdr3_aa: CASSSTIGQGPTDTQYF
d_call: NA; j_call: TRBJ2-6; v_call: TRBV20-1; cdr3_aa: CSASMQGISSGANVLTF
d_call: TRBD2; j_call: TRBJ2-3; v_call: TRBV20-1; cdr3_aa: CSVGRGEGSGDTQYF
d_call: TRBD1; j_call: TRBJ2-7; v_call: TRBV18; cdr3_aa: CASSIRQGVYEQYF
d_call: NA; j_call: TRBJ1-1; v_call: TRBV24-1; cdr3_aa: CATSDPTQGNTEAFF
d_call: NA; j_call: TRBJ2-7; v_call: TRBV11-2; cdr3_aa: CASSFRHPGTSYEQYF
d_call: NA; j_call: TRBJ2-1; v_call: TRBV4-1; cdr3_aa: CASSQPVASEQFF
d_call: TRBD2; j_call: TRBJ2-7; v_call: TRBV3-1; cdr3_aa: CASSPRGTSGDEQYF
d_call: NA; j_call: TRBJ1-2; v_call: TRBV12-3/TRBV12-4; cdr3_aa: CASSFLTGTNYGYTF
d_call: NA; j_call: TRBJ2-5; v_call: TRBV19; cdr3_aa: CASSFRGEETQYF
d_call: NA; j_call: TRBJ1-5; v_call: TRBV20-1; cdr3_aa: CSASPRGIRPQHF
d_call: TRBD1; j_call: TRBJ1-6; v_call: TRBV20-1; cdr3_aa: CSAQPEGARTYNSPLHF
d_call: NA; j_call: TRBJ2-7; v_call: TRBV5-5; cdr3_aa: CASSLGGFYEQYF
d_call: NA; j_call: TRBJ2-2; v_call: TRBV5-1; cdr3_aa: CDSSLGGELFF
d_call: NA; j_call: TRBJ1-6; v_call: TRBV18; cdr3_aa: CASSPGGASPLHF
d_call: NA; j_call: TRBJ2-6; v_call: TRBV9; cdr3_aa: CASSVPQGTGANVLTF
d_call: TRBD1; j_call: TRBJ2-2; v_call: TRBV7-2; cdr3_aa: CASSDPGTGINTGELFF
d_call: TRBD1; j_call: TRBJ2-2; v_call: TRBV19; cdr3_aa: CASQGVSNTGELFF
d_call: TRBD1; j_call: TRBJ1-2; v_call: TRBV28; cdr3_aa: CASTSGQSSYGYTF
d_call: TRBD1; j_call: TRBJ2-2; v_call: TRBV20-1; cdr3_aa: CSARKSTGITGELFF
d_call: NA; j_call: TRBJ2-7; v_call: TRBV5-1; cdr3_aa: CASSLVRVGSSYEQYF
d_call: NA; j_call: TRBJ2-7; v_call: TRBV5-1; cdr3_aa: CASSLGGLYEQYF
d_call: NA; j_call: TRBJ1-3; v_call: TRBV18; cdr3_aa: CASSQSVAQGNTIYF
d_call: TRBD1; j_call: TRBJ2-1; v_call: TRBV15; cdr3_aa: CATSRRNRGLWYNEQFF
d_call: TRBD1; j_call: TRBJ2-3; v_call: TRBV20-1; cdr3_aa: CSARARTGADTQYF
d_call: NA; j_call: TRBJ2-5; v_call: TRBV20-1; cdr3_aa: CSARETGRETQYF
d_call: NA; j_call: TRBJ2-2; v_call: TRBV5-1; cdr3_aa: CASSRIGNTGELFF
d_call: NA; j_call: TRBJ1-1; v_call: TRBV5-1; cdr3_aa: CASSFLKGTEAFF
d_call: NA; j_call: TRBJ2-3; v_call: TRBV10-3; cdr3_aa: CAISDGGGSTDTQYF
d_call: TRBD2; j_call: TRBJ2-7; v_call: TRBV20-1; cdr3_aa: CSAQGVAGGPYEQYF
d_call: NA; j_call: TRBJ2-7; v_call: TRBV20-1; cdr3_aa: CSASGHRQTYEQYF